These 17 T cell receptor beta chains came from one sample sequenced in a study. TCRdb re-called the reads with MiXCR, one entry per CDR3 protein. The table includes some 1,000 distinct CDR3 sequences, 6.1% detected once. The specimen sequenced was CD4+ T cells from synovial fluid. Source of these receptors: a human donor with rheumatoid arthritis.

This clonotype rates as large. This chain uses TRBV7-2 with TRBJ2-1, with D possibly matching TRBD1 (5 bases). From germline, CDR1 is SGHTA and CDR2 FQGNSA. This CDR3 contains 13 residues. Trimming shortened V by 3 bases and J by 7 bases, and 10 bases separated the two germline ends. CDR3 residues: CASSLARVNEQFF. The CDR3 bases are TGTGCCAGCAGCTTGGCCAGGGTTAATGAGCAGTTCTTC.

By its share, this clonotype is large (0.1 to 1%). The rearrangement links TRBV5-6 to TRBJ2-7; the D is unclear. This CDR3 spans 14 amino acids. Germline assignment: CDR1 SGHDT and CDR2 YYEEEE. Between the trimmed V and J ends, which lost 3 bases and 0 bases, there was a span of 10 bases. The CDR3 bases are TGTGCCAGCAGCTCAGGCTGGATCTCCTACGAGCAGTACTTC. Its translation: CASSSGWISYEQYF.

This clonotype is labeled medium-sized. The CDR3 coding sequence is TGCAGTGCCCCGGTGGCCAGCAATCAGCCCCAGCATTTT. This sequence encodes CSAPVASNQPQHF. V and J are TRBV20-1 and TRBJ1-5; D is unclear. CDR1 and CDR2 from the germline V gene are DFQATT and SNEGSKA (reference sequence). The CDR3 is 13 amino acids. V shed 6 bases and J shed 1 base, with 10 bases lying between them.

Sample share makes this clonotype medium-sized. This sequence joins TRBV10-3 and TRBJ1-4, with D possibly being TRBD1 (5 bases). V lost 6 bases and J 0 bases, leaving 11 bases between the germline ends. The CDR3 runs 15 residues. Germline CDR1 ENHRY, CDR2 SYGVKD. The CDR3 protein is CAIRPTGATNEKLFF. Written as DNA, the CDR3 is TGTGCCATCAGGCCCACAGGTGCAACTAATGAAAAACTGTTTTTT.

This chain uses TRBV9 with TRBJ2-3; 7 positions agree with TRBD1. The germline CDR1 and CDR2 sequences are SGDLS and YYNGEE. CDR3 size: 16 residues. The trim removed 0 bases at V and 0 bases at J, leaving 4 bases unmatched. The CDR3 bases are TGTGCCAGCAGCGTAGGGGACAGAACTAGCACAGATACGCAGTATTTT. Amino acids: CASSVGDRTSTDTQYF. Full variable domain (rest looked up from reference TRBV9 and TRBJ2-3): DSGVTQTPKHLITATGQRVTLRCSPRSGDLSVYWYQQSLDQGLQFLIQYYNGEERAKGNILERFSAQQFPDLHSELNLSSLELGDSALYFCASSVGDRTSTDTQYFGPGTRLTVL.

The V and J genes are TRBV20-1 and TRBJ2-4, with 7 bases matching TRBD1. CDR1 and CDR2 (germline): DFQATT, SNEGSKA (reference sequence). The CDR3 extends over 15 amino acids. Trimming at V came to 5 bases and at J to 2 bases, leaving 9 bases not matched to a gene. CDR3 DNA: TGCAGTGCTGAATTGACAGGGCCCCCCAAAAACATTCAGTACTTC. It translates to CSAELTGPPKNIQYF.

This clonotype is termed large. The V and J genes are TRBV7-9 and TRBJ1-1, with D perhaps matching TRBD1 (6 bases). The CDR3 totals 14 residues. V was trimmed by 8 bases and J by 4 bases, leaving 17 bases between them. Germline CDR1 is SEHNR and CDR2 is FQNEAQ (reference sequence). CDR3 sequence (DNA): TGTGCCAGCCAAGTCACAGGGAGAGGCACTGAAGCTTTCTTT. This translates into CASQVTGRGTEAFF. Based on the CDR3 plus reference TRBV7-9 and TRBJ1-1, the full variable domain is DTGVSQNPRHKITKRGQNVTFRCDPISEHNRLYWYRQTLGQGPEFLTYFQNEAQLEKSRLLSDRFSAERPKGSFSTLEIQRTEQGDSAMYLCASQVTGRGTEAFFGQGTRLTVV.

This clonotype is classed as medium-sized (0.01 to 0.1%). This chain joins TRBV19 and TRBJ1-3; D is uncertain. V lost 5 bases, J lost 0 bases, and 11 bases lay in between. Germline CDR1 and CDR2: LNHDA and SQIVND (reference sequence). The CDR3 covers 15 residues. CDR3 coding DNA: TGTGCCAGTAGTCCCGACGGAATCTCTGGAAACACCATATATTTT. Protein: CASSPDGISGNTIYF. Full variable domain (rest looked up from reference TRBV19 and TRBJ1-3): DGGITQSPKYLFRKEGQNVTLSCEQNLNHDAMYWYRQDPGQGLRLIYYSQIVNDFQKGDIAEGYSVSREKKESFPLTVTSAQKNPTAFYLCASSPDGISGNTIYFGEGSWLTVV.

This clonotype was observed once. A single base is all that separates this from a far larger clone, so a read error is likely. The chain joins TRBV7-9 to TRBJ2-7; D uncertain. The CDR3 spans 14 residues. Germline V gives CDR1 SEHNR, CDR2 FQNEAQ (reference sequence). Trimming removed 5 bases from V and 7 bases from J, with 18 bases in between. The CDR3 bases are TGTGCCAGCAGCCCCGTAACCCGGAACAATGAGCAGTACTTC. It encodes CASSPVTRNNEQYF.

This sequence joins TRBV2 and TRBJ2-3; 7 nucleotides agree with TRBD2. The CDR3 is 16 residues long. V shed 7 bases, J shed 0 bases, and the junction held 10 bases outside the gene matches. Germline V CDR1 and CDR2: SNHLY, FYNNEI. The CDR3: CASTFVGGSSTDTQYF. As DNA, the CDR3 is TGTGCCAGCACATTCGTAGGCGGGAGTAGCACAGATACGCAGTATTTT.

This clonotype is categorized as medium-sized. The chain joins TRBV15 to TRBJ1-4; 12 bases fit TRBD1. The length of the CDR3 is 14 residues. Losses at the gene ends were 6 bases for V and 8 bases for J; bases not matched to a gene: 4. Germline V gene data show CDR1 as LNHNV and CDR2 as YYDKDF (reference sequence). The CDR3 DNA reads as TGTGCCACCAGTAGGGACAGGGGGCGAGAAAAACTGTTTTTT. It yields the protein CATSRDRGREKLFF.

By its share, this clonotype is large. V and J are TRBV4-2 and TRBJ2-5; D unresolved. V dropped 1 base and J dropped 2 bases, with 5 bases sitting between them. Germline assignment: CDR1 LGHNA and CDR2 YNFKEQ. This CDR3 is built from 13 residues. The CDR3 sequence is CASSQVNQETQYF. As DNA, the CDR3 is TGTGCCAGCAGCCAAGTCAATCAAGAGACCCAGTACTTC.

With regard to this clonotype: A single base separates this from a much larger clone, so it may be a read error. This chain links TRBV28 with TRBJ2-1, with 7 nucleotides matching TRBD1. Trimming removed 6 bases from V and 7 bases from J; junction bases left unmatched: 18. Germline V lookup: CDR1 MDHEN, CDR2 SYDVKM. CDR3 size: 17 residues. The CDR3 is CASSHDTIGGLANEQFF. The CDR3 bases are TGTGCCAGCAGCCACGACACAATAGGGGGCCTGGCAAATGAGCAGTTCTTC.

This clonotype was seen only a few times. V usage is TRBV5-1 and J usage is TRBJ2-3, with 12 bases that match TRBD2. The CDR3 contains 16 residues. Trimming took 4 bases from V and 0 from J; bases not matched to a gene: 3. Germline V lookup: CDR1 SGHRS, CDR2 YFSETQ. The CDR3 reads CASSLGTSGSTDTQYF. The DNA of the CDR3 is TGCGCCAGCAGCCTCGGGACTAGCGGGAGCACAGATACGCAGTATTTT.

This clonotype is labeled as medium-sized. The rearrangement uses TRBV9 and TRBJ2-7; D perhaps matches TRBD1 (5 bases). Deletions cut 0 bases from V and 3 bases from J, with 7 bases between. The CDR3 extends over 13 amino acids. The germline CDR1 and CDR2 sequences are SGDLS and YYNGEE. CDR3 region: CASSVDDSYEQYF. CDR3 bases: TGTGCCAGCAGCGTAGATGACAGCTACGAGCAGTACTTC.

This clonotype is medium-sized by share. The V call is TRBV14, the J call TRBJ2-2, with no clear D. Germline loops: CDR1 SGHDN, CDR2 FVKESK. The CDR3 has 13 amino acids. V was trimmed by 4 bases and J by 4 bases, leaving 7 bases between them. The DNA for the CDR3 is TGTGCCAGCAGCCGACAAACCACCGGGGAGCTGTTTTTT. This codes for CASSRQTTGELFF.

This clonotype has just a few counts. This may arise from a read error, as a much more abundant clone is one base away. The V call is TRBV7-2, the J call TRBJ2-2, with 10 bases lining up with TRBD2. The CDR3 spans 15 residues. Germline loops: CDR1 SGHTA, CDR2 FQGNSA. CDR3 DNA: TGTGTCAGCTTAGGGACTAGCGTGAACACCGGGGAGCTGTTTTTT. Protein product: CVSLGTSVNTGELFF.